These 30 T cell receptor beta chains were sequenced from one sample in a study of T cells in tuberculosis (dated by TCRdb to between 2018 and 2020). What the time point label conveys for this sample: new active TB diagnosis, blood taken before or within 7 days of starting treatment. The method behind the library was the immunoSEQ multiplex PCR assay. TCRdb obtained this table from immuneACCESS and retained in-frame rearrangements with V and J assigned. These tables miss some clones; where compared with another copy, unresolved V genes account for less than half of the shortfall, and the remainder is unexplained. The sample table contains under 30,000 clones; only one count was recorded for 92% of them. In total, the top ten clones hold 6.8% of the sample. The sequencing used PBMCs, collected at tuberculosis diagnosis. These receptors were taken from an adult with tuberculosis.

CDR3 protein: CASSLGLAGGADTQYF. CDR3 bases: TGTGCCAGCTCACTCGGACTAGCGGGAGGGGCAGATACGCAGTATTTT. J is TRBJ2-3 and V is TRBV18; 15 bases line up with TRBD2. The V gene end was trimmed by 4 bases and the J gene end by 4 bases; junction bases not matched to a gene: 3. There are 16 residues in the CDR3. CDR1 KGHSH and CDR2 LQKENI come from the germline V gene. The whole variable domain, filled in from reference TRBV18 and TRBJ2-3, reads NAGVMQNPRHLVRRRGQEARLRCSPMKGHSHVYWYRQLPEEGLKFMVYLQKENIIDESGMPKERFSAEFPKEGPSILRIQQVVRGDSAAYFCASSLGLAGGADTQYFGPGTRLTVL.

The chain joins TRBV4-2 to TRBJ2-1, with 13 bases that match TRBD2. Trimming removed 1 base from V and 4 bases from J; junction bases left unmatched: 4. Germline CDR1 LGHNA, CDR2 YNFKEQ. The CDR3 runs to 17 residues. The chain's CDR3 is CASSQVTSGRGYNEQFF. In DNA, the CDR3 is TGTGCCAGCAGCCAAGTAACTAGCGGGAGGGGATACAATGAGCAGTTCTTC.

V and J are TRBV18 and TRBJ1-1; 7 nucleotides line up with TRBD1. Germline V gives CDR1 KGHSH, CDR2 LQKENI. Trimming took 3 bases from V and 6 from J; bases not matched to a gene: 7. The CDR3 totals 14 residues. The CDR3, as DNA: TGTGCCAGCTCACCGCGAGGGGGCATCGCTGAAGCTTTCTTT. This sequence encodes CASSPRGGIAEAFF.

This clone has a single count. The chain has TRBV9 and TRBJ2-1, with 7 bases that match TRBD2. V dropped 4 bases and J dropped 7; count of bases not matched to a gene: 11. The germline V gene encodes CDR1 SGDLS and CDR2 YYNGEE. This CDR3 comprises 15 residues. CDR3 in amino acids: CASSPRRESDNEQFF. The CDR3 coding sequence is TGTGCCAGCAGCCCAAGGCGGGAGTCCGATAATGAGCAGTTCTTC. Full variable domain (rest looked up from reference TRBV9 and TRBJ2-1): DSGVTQTPKHLITATGQRVTLRCSPRSGDLSVYWYQQSLDQGLQFLIQYYNGEERAKGNILERFSAQQFPDLHSELNLSSLELGDSALYFCASSPRRESDNEQFFGPGTRLTVL.

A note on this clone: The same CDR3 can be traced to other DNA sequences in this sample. CDR3 sequence reads: CASSVTAYEQYF. For the CDR3, the DNA is TGTGCCAGCAGTGTCACGGCCTACGAGCAGTACTTC. The chain links TRBV2 to TRBJ2-7; no clear D. Germline V gives CDR1 SNHLY, CDR2 FYNNEI. V gave up 4 bases and J gave up 2 bases, with 6 bases separating them. The CDR3 is 12 amino acids.

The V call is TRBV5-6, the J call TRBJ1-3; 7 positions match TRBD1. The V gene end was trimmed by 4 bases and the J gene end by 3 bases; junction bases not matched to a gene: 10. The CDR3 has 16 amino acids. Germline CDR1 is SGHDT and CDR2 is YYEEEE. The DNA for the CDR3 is TGTGCCAGCAGCCCCCCCGACAGGGTCGGTGGAAACACCATATATTTT. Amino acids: CASSPPDRVGGNTIYF.

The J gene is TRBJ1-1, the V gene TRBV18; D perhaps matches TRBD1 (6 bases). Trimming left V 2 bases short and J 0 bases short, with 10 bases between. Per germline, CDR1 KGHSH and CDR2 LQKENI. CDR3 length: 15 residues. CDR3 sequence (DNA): TGTGCCAGCTCACCAATGACAGGTTTGAACACTGAAGCTTTCTTT. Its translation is CASSPMTGLNTEAFF.

The CDR3 reads CASSNRGALNTEAFF. CDR3 nucleotides: TGTGCCAGCAGCAACAGGGGGGCCCTTAACACTGAAGCTTTCTTT. The chain couples TRBV4-2 to TRBJ1-1; 8 bases map to TRBD1. Trimming took 5 bases from V and 2 from J; bases not matched to a gene: 7. This CDR3 spans 15 amino acids. Germline V lookup: CDR1 LGHNA, CDR2 YNFKEQ.

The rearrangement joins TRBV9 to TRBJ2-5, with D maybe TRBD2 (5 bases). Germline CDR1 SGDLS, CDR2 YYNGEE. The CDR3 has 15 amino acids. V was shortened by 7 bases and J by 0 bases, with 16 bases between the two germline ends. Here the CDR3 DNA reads TGTGCCAGCGGGCGGAGCGGACTGTACCAAGAGACCCAGTACTTC. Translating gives CASGRSGLYQETQYF.

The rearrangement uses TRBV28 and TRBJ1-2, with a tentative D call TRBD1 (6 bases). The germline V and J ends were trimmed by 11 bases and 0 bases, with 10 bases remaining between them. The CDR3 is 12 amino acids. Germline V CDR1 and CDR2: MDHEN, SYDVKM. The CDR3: CAGRQANYGYTF. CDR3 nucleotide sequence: TGTGCCGGAAGACAGGCTAACTATGGCTACACCTTC.

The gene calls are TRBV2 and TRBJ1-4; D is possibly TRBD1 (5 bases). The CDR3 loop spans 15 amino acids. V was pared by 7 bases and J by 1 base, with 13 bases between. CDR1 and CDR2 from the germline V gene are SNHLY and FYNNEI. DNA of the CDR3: TGTGCCAGCAAGGCGCAGGGAGGAACTAATGAAAAACTGTTTTTT. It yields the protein CASKAQGGTNEKLFF.

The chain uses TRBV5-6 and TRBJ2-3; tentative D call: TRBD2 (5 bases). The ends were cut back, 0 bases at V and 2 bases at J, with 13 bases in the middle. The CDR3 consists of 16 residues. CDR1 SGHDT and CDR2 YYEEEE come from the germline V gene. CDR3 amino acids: CASSLAKRRTTDTQYF. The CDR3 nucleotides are TGTGCCAGCAGCTTGGCGAAGCGGCGCACCACAGATACGCAGTATTTT. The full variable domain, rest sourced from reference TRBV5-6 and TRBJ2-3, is DAGVTQSPTHLIKTRGQQVTLRCSPKSGHDTVSWYQQALGQGPQFIFQYYEEEERQRGNFPDRFSGHQFPNYSSELNVNALLLGDSALYLCASSLAKRRTTDTQYFGPGTRLTVL.

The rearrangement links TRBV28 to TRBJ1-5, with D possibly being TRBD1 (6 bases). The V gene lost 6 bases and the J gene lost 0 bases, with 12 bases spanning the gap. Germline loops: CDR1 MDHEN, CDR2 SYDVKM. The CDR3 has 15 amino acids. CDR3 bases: TGTGCCAGCAGCCCCACAGGGAATAGCAATCAGCCCCAGCATTTT. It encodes CASSPTGNSNQPQHF.

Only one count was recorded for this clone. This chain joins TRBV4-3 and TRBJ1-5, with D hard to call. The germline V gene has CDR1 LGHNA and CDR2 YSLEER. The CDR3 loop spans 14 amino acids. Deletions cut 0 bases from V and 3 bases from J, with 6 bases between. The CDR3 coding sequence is TGCGCCAGCAGCCAAGACAGAATCAATCAGCCCCAGCATTTT. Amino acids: CASSQDRINQPQHF.

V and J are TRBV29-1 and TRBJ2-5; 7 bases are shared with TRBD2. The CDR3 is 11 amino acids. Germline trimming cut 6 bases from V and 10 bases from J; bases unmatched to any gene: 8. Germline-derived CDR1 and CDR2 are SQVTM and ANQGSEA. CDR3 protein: CSVARAGDQYF. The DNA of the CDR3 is TGCAGCGTCGCACGTGCGGGGGACCAGTACTTC.

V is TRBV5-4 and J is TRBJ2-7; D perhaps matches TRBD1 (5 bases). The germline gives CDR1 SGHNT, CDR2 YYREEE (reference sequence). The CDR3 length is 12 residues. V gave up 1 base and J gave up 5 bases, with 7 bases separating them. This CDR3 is CASSLPRDEQYF. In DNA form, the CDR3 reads TGTGCCAGCAGCTTGCCCAGGGACGAGCAGTACTTC.

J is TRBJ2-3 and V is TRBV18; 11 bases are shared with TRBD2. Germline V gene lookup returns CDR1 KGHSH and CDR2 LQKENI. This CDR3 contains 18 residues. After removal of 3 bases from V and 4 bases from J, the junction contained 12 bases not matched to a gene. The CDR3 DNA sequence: TGTGCCAGCTCACCGGGTAAAACTAGCGGGAGATTGGCAGATACGCAGTATTTT. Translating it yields CASSPGKTSGRLADTQYF.

The CDR3 DNA reads TGTGCCAGCAGCTTGTCACAGGGGGCTACTGAAGCTTTCTTT. This codes for CASSLSQGATEAFF. The chain employs TRBV7-2 and TRBJ1-1; 9 bases fit TRBD1. Trimming removed 3 bases from V and 5 bases from J; junction bases left unmatched: 4. Per germline, CDR1 SGHTA and CDR2 FQGNSA. This CDR3 is built from 14 residues.

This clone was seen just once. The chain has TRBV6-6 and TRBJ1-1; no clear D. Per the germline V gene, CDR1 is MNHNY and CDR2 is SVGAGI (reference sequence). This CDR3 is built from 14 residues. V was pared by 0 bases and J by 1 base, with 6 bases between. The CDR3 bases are TGTGCCAGCAGTTACTCGGGAGAGAACACTGAAGCTTTCTTT. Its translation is CASSYSGENTEAFF.

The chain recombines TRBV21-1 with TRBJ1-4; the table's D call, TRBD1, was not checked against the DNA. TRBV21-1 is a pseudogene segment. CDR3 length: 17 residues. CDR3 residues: CASSKVQRGHHNEKLFF. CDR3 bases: TGTGCCAGCAGCAAAGTTCAACGGGGACACCATAATGAAAAACTGTTTTTT.

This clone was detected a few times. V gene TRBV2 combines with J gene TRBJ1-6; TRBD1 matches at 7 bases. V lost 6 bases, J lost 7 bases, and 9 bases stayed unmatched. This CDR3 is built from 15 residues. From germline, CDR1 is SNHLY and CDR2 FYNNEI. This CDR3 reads CASRGTELKNSPLHF. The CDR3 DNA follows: TGTGCCAGCAGGGGGACAGAGCTCAAGAATTCACCCCTCCACTTT.

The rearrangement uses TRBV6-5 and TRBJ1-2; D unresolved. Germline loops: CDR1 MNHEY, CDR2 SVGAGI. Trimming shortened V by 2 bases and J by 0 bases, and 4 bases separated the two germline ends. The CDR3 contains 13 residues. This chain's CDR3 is CASSYLSNYGYTF. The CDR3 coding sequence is TGTGCCAGCAGTTACCTTTCTAACTATGGCTACACCTTC.

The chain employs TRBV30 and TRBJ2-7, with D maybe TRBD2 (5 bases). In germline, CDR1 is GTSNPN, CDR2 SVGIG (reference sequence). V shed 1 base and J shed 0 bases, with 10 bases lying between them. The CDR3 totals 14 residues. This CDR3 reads CAWSGGLGSYEQYF. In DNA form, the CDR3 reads TGTGCCTGGAGTGGAGGGTTGGGCTCCTACGAGCAGTACTTC.

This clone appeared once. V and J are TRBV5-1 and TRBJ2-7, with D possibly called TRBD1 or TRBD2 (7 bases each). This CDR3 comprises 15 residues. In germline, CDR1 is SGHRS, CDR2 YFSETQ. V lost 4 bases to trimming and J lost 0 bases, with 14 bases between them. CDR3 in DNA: TGCGCCAGCAGCATGGGAGGGACAGACTCCTACGAGCAGTACTTC. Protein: CASSMGGTDSYEQYF.

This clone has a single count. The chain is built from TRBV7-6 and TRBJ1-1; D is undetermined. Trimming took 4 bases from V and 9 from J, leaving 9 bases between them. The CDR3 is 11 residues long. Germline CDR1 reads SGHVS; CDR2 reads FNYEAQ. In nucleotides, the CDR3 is TGTGCCAGCAGCTCAGGAGGCCAAGCTTTCTTT. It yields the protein CASSSGGQAFF. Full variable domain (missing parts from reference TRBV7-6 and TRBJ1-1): GAGVSQSPRYKVTKRGQDVALRCDPISGHVSLYWYRQALGQGPEFLTYFNYEAQQDKSGLPNDRFSAERPEGSISTLTIQRTEQRDSAMYRCASSSGGQAFFGQGTRLTVV.

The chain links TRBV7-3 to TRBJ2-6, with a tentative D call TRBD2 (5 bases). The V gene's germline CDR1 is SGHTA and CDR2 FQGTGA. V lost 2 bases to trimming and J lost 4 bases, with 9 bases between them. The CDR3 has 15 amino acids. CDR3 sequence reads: CASSLEGGGANVLTF. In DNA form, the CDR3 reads TGTGCCAGCAGCTTAGAGGGTGGCGGGGCCAACGTCCTGACTTTC.

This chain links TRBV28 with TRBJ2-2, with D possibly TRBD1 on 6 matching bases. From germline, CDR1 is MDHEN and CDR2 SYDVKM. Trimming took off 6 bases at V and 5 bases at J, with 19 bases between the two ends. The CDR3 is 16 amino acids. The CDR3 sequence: CASRWDNLGATGELFF. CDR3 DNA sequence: TGTGCCAGCAGATGGGACAATTTAGGCGCGACCGGGGAGCTGTTTTTT.

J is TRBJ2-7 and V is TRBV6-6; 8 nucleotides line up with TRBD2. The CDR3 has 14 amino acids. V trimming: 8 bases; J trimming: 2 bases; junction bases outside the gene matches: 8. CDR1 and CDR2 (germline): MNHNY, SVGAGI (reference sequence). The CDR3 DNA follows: TGTGCCAGCCGCGCCGGGGGGGCGGCCTACGAGCAGTACTTC. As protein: CASRAGGAAYEQYF.

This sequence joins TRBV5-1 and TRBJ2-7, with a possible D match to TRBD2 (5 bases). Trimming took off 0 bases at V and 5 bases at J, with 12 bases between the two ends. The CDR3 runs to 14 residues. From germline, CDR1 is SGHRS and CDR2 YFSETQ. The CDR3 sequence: CASSLARGADEQYF. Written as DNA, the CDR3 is TGCGCCAGCAGCTTGGCCCGGGGAGCGGACGAGCAGTACTTC.

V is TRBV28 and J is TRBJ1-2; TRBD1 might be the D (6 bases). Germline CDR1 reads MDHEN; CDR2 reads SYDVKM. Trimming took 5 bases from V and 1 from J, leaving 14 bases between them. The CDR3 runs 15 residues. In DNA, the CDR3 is TGTGCCAGCAGTATCCGGGGGGGCTTTAACTATGGCTACACCTTC. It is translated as CASSIRGGFNYGYTF.